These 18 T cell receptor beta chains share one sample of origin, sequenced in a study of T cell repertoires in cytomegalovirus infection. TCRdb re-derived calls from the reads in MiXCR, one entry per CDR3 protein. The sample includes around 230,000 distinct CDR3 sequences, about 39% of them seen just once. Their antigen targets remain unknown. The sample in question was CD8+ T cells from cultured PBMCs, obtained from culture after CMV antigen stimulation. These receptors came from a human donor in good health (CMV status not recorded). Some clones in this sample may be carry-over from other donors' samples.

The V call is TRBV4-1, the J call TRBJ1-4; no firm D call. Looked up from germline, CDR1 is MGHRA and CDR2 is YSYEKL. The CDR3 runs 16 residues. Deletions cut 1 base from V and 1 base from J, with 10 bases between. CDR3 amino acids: CASSQVHARTNEKLFF. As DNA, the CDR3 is TGCGCCAGCAGCCAAGTGCACGCCAGAACTAATGAAAAACTGTTTTTT.

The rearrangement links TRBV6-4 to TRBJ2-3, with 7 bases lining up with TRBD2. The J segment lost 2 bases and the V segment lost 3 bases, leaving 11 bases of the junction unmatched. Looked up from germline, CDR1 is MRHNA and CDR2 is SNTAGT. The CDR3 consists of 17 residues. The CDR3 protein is CASSERLANRVTDTQYF. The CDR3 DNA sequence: TGTGCCAGCAGTGAGCGACTAGCCAACCGCGTCACAGATACGCAGTATTTT.

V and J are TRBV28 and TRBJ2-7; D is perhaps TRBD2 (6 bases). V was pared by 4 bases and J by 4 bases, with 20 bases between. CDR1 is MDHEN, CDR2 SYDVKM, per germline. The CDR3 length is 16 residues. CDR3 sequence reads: CASSSGGFRTIYEQYF. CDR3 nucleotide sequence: TGTGCCAGCAGTTCCGGGGGTTTTCGCACTATTTACGAGCAGTACTTC.

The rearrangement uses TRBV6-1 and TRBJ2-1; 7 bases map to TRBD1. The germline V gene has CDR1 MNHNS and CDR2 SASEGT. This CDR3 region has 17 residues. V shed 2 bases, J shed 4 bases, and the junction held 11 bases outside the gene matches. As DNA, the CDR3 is TGTGCCAGCAGTGAATTAGACAGGGCGACTATTTACAATGAGCAGTTCTTC. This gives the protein CASSELDRATIYNEQFF.

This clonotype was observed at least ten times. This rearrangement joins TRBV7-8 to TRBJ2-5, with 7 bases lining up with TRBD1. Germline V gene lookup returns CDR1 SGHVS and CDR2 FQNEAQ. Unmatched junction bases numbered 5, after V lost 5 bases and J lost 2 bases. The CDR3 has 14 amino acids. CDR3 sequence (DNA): TGTGCCAGCAGCGACAGGGACCCTCAAGAGACCCAGTACTTC. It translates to CASSDRDPQETQYF.

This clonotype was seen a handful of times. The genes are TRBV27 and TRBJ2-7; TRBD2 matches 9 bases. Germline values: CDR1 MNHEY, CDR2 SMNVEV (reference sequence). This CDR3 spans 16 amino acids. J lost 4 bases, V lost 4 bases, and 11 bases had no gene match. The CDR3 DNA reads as TGTGCCAGCAGTTGGGCGGGGGGGGCAGGGGGGTACGAGCAGTACTTC. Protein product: CASSWAGGAGGYEQYF.

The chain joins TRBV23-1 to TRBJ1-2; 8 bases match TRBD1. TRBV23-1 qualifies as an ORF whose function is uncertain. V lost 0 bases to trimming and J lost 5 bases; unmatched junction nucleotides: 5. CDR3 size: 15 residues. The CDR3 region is CASSQSRDRKYGYTF. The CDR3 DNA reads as TGCGCCAGCAGTCAATCCAGGGACAGGAAGTATGGCTACACCTTC.

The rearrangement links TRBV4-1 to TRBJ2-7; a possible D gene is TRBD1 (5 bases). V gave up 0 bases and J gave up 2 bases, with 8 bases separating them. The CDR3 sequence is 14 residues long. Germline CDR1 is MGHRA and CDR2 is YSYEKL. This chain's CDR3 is CASSQEGRAYEQYF. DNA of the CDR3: TGCGCCAGCAGCCAAGAGGGCAGGGCCTACGAGCAGTACTTC.

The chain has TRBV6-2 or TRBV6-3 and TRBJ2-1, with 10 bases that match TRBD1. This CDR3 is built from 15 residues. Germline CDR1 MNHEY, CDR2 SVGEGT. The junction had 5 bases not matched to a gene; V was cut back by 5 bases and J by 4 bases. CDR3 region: CASSGDRGQYNEQFF. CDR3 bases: TGTGCCAGCAGTGGAGACAGGGGGCAATACAATGAGCAGTTCTTC.

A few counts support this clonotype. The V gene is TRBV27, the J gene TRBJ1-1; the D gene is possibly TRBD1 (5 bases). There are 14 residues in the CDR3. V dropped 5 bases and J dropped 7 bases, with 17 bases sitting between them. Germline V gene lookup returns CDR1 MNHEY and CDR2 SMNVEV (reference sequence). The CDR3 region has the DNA TGTGCCAGCAGTCTCGGGACTCCGGCACTTGAAGCTTTCTTT. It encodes CASSLGTPALEAFF.

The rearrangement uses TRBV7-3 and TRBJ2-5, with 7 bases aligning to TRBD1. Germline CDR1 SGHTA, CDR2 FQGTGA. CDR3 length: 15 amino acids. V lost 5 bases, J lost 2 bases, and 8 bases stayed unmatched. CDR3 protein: CASSRSGTEQETQYF. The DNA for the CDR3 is TGTGCCAGCAGCCGGTCCGGGACAGAACAAGAGACCCAGTACTTC.

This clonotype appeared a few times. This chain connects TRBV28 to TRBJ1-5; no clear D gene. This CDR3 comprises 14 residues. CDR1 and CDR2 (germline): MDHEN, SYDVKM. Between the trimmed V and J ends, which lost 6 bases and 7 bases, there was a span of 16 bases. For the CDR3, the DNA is TGTGCCAGCAGAAAAAGGTTGGGCGACCAGCCCCAGCATTTT. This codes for CASRKRLGDQPQHF.

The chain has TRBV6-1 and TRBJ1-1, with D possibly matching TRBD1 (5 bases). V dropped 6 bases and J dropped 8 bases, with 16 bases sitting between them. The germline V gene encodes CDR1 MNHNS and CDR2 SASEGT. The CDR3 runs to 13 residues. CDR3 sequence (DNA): TGTGCCAGCAGGCCCTCGGGCAGGGTCGAAGCTTTCTTT. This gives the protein CASRPSGRVEAFF.

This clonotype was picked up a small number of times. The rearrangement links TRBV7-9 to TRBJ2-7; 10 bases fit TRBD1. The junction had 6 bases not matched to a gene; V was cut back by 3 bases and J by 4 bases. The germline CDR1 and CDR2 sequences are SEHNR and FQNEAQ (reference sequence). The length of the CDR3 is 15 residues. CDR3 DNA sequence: TGTGCCAGCAGCTTGCCGGGACAGGGGCTGTACGAGCAGTACTTC. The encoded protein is CASSLPGQGLYEQYF.

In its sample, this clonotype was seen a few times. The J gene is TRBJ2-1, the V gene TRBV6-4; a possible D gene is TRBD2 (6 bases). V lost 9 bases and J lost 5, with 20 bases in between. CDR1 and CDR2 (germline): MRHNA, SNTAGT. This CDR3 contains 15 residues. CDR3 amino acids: CARSYNSGRNNEQFF. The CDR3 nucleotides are TGTGCCAGAAGTTACAACTCCGGGAGAAACAATGAGCAGTTCTTC.

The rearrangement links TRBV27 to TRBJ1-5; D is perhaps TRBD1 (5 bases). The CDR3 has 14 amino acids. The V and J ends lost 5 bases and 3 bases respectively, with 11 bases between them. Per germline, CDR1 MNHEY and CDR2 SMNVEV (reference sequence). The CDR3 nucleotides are TGTGCCAGCAGTGTTAAGGGGAACAATCAGCCCCAGCATTTT. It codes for CASSVKGNNQPQHF.

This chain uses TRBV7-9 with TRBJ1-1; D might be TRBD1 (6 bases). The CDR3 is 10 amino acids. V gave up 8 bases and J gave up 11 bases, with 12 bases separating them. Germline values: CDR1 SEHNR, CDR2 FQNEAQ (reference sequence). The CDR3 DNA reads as TGTGCCAGCGGTGACAGGACCGCTTTCTTT. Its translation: CASGDRTAFF.

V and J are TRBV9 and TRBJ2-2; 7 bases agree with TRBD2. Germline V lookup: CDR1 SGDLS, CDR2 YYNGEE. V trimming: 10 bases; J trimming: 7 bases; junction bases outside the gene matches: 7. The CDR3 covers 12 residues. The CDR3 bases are TGTGCCGTGGGGAGGGGCTTCGGGGAGCTGTTTTTT. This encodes CAVGRGFGELFF.